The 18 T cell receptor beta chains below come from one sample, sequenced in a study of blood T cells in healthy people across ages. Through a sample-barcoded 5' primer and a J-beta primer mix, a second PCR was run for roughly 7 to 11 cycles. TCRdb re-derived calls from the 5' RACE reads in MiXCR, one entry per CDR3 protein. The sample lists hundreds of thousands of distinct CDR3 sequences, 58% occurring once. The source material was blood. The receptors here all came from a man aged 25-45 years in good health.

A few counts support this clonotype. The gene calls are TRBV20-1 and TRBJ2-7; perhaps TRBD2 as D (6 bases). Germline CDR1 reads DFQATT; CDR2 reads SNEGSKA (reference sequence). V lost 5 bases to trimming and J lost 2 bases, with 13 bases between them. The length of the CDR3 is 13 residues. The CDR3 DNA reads TGCAGTGCTCTCACCCGGGGGACCTACGAGCAGTACTTC. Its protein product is CSALTRGTYEQYF.

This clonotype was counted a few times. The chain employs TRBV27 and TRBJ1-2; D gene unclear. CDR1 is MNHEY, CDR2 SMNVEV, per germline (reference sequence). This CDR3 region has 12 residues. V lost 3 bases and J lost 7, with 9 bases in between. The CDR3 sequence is CASSFPGGGYTF. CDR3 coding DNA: TGTGCCAGCAGTTTCCCGGGAGGTGGCTACACCTTC.

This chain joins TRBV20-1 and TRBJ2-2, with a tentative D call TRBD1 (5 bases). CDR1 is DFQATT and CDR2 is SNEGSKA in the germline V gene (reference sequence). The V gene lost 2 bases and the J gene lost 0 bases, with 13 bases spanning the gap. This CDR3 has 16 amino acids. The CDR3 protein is CSARRVDTTNTGELFF. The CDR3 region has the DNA TGCAGTGCTAGAAGGGTGGACACAACGAACACCGGGGAGCTGTTTTTT.

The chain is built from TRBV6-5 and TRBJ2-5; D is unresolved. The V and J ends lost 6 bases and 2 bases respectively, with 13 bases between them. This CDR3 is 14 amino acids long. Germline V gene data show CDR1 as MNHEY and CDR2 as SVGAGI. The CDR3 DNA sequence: TGTGCCAGCAGGCCGAATGGGCGGCAAGAGACCCAGTACTTC. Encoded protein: CASRPNGRQETQYF.

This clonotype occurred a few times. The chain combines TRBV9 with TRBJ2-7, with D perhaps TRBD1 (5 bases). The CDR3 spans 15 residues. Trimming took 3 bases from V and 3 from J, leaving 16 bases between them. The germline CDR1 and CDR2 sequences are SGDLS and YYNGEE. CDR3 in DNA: TGTGCCAGCAGCGGCGGTCAGGACAAAAGCTACGAGCAGTACTTC. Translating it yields CASSGGQDKSYEQYF.

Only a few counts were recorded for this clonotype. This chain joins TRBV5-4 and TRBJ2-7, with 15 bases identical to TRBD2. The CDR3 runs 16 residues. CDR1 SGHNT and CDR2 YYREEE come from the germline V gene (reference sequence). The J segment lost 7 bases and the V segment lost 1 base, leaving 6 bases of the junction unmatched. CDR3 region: CASSLRTSGGAGEQYF. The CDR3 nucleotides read TGTGCCAGCAGCTTGAGGACTAGCGGGGGGGCCGGTGAGCAGTACTTC.

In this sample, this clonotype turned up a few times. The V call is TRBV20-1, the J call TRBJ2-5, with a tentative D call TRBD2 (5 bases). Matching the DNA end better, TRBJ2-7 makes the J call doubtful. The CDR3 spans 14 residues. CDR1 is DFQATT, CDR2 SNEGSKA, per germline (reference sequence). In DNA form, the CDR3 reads TGCAGTGCTCGGCTCGCGGGCCATACGGGCGAGCAGTACTTC. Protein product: CSARLAGHTGEQYF.

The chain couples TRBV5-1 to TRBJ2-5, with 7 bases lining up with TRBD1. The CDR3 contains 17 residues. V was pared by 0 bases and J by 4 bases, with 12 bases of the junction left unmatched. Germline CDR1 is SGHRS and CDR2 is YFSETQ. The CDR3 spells CASSLEDRLIAGETQYF. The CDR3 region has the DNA TGCGCCAGCAGCTTGGAGGACAGGCTAATAGCTGGAGAGACCCAGTACTTC.

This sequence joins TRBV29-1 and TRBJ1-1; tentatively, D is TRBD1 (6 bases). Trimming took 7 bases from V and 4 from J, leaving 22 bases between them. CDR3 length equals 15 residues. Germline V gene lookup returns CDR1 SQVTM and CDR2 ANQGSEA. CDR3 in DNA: TGCAGCGGGGGACCCCAGGGGAGGGGTGCCACTGAAGCTTTCTTT. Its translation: CSGGPQGRGATEAFF.

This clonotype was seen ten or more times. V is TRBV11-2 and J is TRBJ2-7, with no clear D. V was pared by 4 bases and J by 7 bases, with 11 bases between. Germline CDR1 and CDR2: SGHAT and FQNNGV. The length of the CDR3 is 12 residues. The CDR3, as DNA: TGTGCCAGCAGCTCCGGCCGTCGAGAGCAGTACTTC. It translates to CASSSGRREQYF.

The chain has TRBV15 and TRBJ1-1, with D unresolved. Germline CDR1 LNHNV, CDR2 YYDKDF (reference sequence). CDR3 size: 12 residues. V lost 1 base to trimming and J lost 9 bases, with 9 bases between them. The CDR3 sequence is CATSRVQKKAFF. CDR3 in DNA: TGTGCCACCAGCAGAGTACAGAAAAAAGCTTTCTTT.

This chain's CDR3 is CASSLGLRNNEQFF. DNA of the CDR3: TGTGCCAGCAGTTTGGGACTGCGAAACAATGAGCAGTTCTTC. The chain employs TRBV12-3 or TRBV12-4 and TRBJ2-1, with D possibly TRBD2 on 6 matching bases. This CDR3 comprises 14 residues. Trimming removed 3 bases at V and 5 bases at J, with 11 bases between.

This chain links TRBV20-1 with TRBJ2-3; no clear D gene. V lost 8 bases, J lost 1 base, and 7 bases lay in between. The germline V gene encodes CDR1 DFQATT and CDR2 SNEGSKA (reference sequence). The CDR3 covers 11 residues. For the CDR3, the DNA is TGCAGTACTCGGGGCACAGATACGCAGTATTTT. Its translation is CSTRGTDTQYF.

CDR3: CASSQLIWASLEQFF. The CDR3 coding sequence is TGTGCCAGCAGTCAACTAATTTGGGCTTCTTTAGAGCAGTTCTTC. The chain joins TRBV11-2 to TRBJ2-1; no reliable D call. Trimming stripped 6 bases from V and 10 bases from J, with 22 bases between. The CDR3 length is 15 residues. Germline V gene data show CDR1 as SGHAT and CDR2 as FQNNGV.

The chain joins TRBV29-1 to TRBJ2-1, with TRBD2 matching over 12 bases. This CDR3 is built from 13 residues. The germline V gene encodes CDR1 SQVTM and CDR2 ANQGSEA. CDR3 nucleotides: TGCCTAGCGGGGGGGCCTTTCTACAATGAGCAGTTCTTC. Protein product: CLAGGPFYNEQFF.

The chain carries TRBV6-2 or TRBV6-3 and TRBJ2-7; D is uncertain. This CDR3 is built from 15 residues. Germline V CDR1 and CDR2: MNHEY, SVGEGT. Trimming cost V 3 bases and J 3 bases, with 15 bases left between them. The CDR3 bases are TGTGCCAGCAGTTATTTGGGGTTCCTCTACTACGAGCAGTACTTC. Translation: CASSYLGFLYYEQYF.

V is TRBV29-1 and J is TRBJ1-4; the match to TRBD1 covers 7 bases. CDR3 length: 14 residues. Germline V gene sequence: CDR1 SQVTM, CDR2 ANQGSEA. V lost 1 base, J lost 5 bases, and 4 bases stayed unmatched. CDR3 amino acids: CSVEGVRGNEKLFF. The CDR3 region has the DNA TGCAGCGTTGAAGGAGTCAGGGGGAATGAAAAACTGTTTTTT.

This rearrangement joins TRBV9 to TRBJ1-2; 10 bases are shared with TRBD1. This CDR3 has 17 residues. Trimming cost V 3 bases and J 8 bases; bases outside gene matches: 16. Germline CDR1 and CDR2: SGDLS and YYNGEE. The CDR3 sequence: CASSASPGTGDRRGYTF. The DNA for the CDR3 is TGTGCCAGCAGCGCAAGTCCCGGGACAGGGGATCGTCGCGGCTACACCTTC.